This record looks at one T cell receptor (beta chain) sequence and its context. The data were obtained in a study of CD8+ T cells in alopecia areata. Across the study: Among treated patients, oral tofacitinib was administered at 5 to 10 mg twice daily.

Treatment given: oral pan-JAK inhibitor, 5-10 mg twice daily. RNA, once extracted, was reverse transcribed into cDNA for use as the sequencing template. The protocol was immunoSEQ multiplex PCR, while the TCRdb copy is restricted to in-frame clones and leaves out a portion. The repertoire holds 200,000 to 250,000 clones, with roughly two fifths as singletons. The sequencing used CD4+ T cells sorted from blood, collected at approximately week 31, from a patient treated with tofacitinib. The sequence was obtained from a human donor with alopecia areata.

CDR3 DNA: TGCAGCGTTGAACCCGGCCCAACGGACAGGGGGTATGGCTACACCTTC. Translation gives CSVEPGPTDRGYGYTF. This sequence joins TRBV29-1 and TRBJ1-2; 10 bases agree with TRBD1. The CDR3 contains 16 residues. Trimming at V came to 2 bases and at J to 5 bases, leaving 11 bases not matched to a gene. CDR1 is SQVTM, CDR2 ANQGSEA, per germline.